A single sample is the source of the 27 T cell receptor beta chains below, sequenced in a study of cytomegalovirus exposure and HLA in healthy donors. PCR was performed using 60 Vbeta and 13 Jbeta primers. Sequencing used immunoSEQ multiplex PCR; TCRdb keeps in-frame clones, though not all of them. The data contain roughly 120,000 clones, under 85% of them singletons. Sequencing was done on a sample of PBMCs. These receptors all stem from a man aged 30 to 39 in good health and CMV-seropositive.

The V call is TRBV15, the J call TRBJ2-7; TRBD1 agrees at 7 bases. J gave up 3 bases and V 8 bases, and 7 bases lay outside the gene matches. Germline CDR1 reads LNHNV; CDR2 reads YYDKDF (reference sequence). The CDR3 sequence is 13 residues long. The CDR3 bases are TGTGCCACCGGCAAGACAGGGAGCTACGAGCAGTACTTC. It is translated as CATGKTGSYEQYF. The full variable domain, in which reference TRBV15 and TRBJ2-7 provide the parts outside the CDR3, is DAMVIQNPRYQVTQFGKPVTLSCSQTLNHNVMYWYQQKSSQAPKLLFHYYDKDFNNEADTPDNFQSRRPNTSFCFLDIRSPGLGDTAMYLCATGKTGSYEQYFGPGTRLTVT.

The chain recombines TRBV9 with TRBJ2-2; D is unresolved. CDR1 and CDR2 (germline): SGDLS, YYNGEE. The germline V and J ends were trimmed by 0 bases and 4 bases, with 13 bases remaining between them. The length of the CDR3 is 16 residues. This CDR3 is CASSVASRSGTGELFF. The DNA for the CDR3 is TGTGCCAGCAGCGTAGCTTCGCGTTCGGGCACCGGGGAGCTGTTTTTT. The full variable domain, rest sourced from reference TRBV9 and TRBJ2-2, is DSGVTQTPKHLITATGQRVTLRCSPRSGDLSVYWYQQSLDQGLQFLIQYYNGEERAKGNILERFSAQQFPDLHSELNLSSLELGDSALYFCASSVASRSGTGELFFGEGSRLTVL.

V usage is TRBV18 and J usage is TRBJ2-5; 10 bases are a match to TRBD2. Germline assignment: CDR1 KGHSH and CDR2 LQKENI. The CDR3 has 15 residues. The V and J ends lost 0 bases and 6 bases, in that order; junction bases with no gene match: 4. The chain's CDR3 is CASSPPSGGRKTQYF. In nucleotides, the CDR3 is TGTGCCAGCTCACCACCTAGCGGGGGGCGGAAGACCCAGTACTTC.

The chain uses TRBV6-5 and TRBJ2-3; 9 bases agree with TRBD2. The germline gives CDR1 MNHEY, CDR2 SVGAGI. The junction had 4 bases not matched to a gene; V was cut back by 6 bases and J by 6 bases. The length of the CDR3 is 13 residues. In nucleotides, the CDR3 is TGTGCCAGCAGCCAGCGGGGGGCGGATACGCAGTATTTT. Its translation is CASSQRGADTQYF.

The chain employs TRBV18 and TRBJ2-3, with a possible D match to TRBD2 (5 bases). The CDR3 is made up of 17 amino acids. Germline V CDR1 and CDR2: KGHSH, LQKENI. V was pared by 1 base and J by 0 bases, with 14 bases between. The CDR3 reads CASSPLSDSSSTDTQYF. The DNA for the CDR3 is TGTGCCAGCTCACCACTCTCGGACTCTTCTAGCACAGATACGCAGTATTTT.

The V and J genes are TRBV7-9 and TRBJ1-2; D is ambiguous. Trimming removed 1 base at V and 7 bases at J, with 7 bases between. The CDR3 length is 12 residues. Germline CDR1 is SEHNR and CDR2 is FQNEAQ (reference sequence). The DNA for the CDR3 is TGTGCCAGCAGCTTAGAAGGGAGTGGCTACACCTTC. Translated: CASSLEGSGYTF. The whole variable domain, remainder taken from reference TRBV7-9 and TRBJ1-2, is DTGVSQNPRHKITKRGQNVTFRCDPISEHNRLYWYRQTLGQGPEFLTYFQNEAQLEKSRLLSDRFSAERPKGSFSTLEIQRTEQGDSAMYLCASSLEGSGYTFGSGTRLTVV.

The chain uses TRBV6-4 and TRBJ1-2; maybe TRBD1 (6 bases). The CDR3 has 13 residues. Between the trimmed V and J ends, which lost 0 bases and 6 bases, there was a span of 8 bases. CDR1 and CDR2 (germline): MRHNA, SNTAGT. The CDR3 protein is CASSDSGGDGYTF. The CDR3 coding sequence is TGTGCCAGCAGTGACTCAGGGGGAGATGGCTACACCTTC.

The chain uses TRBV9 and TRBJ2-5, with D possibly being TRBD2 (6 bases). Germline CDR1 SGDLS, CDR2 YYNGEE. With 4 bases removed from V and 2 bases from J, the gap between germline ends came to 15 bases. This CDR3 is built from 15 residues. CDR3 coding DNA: TGTGCCAGCAGCCCCCGGCGGGGCGGACAAGAGACCCAGTACTTC. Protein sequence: CASSPRRGGQETQYF.

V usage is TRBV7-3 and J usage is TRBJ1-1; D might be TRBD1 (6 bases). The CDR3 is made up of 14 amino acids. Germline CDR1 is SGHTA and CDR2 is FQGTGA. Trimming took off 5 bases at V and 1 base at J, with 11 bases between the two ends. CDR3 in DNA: TGTGCCAGCAGCGCACAGGGTGGGAACACTGAAGCTTTCTTT. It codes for CASSAQGGNTEAFF.

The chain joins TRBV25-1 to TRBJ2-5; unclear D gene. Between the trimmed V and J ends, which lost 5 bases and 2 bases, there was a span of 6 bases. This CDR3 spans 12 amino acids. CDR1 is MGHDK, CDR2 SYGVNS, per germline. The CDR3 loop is CASSTRQETQYF. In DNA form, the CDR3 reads TGTGCCAGCAGTACTCGACAAGAGACCCAGTACTTC.

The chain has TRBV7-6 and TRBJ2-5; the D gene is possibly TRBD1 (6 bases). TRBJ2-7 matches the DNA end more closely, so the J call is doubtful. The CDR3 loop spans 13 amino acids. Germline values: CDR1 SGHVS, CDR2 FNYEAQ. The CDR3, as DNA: TGTGCCAGCAGCCCTTTGGGGGCTTACGAGCAGTACTTC. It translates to CASSPLGAYEQYF.

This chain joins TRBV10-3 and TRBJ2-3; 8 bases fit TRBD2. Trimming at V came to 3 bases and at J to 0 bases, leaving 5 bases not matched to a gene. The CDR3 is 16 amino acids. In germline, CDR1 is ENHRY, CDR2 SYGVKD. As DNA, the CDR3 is TGTGCCATCAGTGACGTTGGCGGGGGGAGCACAGATACGCAGTATTTT. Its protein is CAISDVGGGSTDTQYF.

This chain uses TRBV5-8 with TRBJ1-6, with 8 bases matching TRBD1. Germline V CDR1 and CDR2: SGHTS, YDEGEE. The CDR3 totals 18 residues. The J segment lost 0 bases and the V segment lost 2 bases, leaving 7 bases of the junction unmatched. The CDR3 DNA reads TGTGCCAGCAGCTTCCGGGACAGGCTAAGCTCCTATAATTCACCCCTCCACTTT. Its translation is CASSFRDRLSSYNSPLHF.

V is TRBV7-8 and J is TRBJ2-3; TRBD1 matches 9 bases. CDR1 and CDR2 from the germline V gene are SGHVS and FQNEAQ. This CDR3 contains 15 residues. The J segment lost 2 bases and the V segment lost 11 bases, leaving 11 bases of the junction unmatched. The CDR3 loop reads CASLGQGITTDTQYF. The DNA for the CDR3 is TGTGCCTCGCTTGGACAGGGGATAACCACAGATACGCAGTATTTT.

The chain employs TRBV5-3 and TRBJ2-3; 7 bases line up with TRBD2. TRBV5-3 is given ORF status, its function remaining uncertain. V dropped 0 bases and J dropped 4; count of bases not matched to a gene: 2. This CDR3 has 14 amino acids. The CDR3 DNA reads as TGTGCCAGAAGCTTGGGCCGGGGGGCAGATACGCAGTATTTT. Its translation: CARSLGRGADTQYF.

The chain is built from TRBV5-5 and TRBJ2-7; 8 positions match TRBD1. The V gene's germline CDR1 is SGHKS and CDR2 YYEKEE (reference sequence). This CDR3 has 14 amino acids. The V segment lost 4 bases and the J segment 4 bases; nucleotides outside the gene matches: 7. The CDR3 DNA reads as TGTGCCAGCAGCAAAGACAGGGGAACATACGAGCAGTACTTC. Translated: CASSKDRGTYEQYF.

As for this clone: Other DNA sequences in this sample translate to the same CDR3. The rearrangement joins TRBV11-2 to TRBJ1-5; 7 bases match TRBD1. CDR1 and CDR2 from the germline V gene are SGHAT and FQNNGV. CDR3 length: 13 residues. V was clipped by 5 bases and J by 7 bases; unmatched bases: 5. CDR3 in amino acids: CASSPQGDQPQHF. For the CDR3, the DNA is TGTGCCAGCAGCCCCCAGGGGGACCAGCCCCAGCATTTT.

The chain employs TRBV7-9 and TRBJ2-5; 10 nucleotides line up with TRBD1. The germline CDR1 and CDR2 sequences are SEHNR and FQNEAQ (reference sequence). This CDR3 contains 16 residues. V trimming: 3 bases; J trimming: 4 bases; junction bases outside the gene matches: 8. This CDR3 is CASSLHTGTGAETQYF. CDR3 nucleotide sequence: TGTGCCAGCAGCTTGCACACCGGGACAGGGGCAGAGACCCAGTACTTC. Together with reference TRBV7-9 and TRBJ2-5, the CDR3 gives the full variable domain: DTGVSQNPRHKITKRGQNVTFRCDPISEHNRLYWYRQTLGQGPEFLTYFQNEAQLEKSRLLSDRFSAERPKGSFSTLEIQRTEQGDSAMYLCASSLHTGTGAETQYFGPGTRLLVL.

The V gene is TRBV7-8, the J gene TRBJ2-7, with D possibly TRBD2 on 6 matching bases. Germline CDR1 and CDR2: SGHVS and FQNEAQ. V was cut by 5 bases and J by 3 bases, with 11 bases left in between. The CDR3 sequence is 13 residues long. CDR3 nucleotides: TGTGCCAGCAGCCCCGGGCGGGGCTACGAGCAGTACTTC. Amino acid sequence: CASSPGRGYEQYF.

CDR3 region: CASSPGVAKNIQYF. CDR3 DNA: TGCGCCAGCAGTCCCGGGGTGGCCAAAAACATTCAGTACTTC. V and J are TRBV5-1 and TRBJ2-4; maybe TRBD2 (5 bases). This CDR3 is built from 14 residues. CDR1 is SGHRS, CDR2 YFSETQ, per germline. Trimming left V 5 bases short and J 1 base short, with 10 bases between.

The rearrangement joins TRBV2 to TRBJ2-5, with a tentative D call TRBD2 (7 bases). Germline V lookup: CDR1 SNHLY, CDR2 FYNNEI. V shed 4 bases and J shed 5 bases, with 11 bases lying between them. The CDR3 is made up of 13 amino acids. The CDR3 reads CASSAGGRETQYF. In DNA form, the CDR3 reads TGTGCCAGCAGTGCGGGGGGCAGGGAGACCCAGTACTTC.

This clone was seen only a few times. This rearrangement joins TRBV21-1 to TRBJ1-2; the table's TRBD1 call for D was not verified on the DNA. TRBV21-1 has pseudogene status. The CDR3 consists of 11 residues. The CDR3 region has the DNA TGTGCCAGCAGCAAATTGGGCGGCTACACCTTC. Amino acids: CASSKLGGYTF.

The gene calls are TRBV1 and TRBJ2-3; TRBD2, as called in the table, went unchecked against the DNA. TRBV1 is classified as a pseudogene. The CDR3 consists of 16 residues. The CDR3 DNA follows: TGCACCAGCGGACTAGCGGGGGGGCCGGGTATGGATACGCAGTATTTT. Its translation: CTSGLAGGPGMDTQYF.

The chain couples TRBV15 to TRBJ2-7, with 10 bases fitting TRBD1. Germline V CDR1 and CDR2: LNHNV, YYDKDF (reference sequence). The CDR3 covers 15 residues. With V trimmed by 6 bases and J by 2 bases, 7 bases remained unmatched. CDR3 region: CATREDRGLAYEQYF. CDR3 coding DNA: TGTGCCACCAGGGAAGACAGGGGGCTCGCCTACGAGCAGTACTTC. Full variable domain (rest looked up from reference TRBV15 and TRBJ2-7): DAMVIQNPRYQVTQFGKPVTLSCSQTLNHNVMYWYQQKSSQAPKLLFHYYDKDFNNEADTPDNFQSRRPNTSFCFLDIRSPGLGDTAMYLCATREDRGLAYEQYFGPGTRLTVT.

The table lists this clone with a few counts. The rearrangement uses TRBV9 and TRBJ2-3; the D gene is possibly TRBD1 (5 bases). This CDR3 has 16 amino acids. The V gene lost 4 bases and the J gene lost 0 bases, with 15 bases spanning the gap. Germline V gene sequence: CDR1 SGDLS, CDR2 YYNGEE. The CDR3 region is CASSPRPGKSTDTQYF. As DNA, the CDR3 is TGTGCCAGCAGCCCCAGGCCAGGGAAAAGCACAGATACGCAGTATTTT.

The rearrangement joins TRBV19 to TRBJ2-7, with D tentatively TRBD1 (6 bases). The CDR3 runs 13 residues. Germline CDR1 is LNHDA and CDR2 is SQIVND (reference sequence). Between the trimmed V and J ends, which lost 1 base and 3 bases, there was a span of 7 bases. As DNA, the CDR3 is TGTGCCAGTAGTATAGGAGGGGGCTACGAGCAGTACTTC. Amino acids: CASSIGGGYEQYF.

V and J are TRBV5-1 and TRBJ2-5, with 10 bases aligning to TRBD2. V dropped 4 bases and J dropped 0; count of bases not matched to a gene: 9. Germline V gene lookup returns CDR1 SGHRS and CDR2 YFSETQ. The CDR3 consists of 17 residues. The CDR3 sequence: CASSISGGLEYQETQYF. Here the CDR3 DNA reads TGCGCCAGCAGCATTAGCGGGGGGCTCGAGTACCAAGAGACCCAGTACTTC.